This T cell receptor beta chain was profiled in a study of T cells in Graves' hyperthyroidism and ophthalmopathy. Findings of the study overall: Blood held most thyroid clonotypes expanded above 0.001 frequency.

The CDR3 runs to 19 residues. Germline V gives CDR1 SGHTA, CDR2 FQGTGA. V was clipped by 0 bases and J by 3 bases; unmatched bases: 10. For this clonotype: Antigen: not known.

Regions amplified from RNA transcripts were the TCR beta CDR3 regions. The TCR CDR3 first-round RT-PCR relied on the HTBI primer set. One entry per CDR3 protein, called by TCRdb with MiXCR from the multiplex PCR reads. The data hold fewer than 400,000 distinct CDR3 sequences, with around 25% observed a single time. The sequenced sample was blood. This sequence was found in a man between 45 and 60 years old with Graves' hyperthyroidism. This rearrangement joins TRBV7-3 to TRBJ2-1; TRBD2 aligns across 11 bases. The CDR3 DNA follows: TGTGCCAGCAGCTTAACGTTTACTAGCGGGAGTTCCGTCTACAATGAGCAGTTCTTC. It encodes CASSLTFTSGSSVYNEQFF.